These T cell receptor beta chains were read from a single sample in a study of blood T cells in healthy people across ages. Via MiXCR, TCRdb re-called the 5' RACE reads, giving one row per CDR3 protein. The sample consists of 780,000 or so distinct CDR3 sequences, roughly 56% of them appearing once. Sequencing used blood. The receptor source for this set is a man aged 35 to 55 in good health. Each CDR3 is given with its conserved first and last residue. The order of the fields is D gene, clone size, V gene, J gene, CDR3 DNA, CDR3 protein. A D gene is named only where the DNA matches it firmly. Only part of the rows carry a size: once, few, many, or a class if the clone is expanded.

D gene: .; clone size: .; V gene: TRBV12-3/TRBV12-4; J gene: TRBJ1-6; CDR3 DNA: TGTGCCAGCAGTTTAAAGCATCATAACTATAATTCACCCCTCCACTTT; CDR3 protein: CASSLKHHNYNSPLHF
D gene: .; clone size: .; V gene: TRBV27; J gene: TRBJ1-5; CDR3 DNA: TGTGCCAGCAGGATAGGCAGTTATAGCAATCAGCCCCAGCATTTT; CDR3 protein: CASRIGSYSNQPQHF
D gene: TRBD1; clone size: once; V gene: TRBV19; J gene: TRBJ2-2; CDR3 DNA: TGTGCCAGTAGTGGACAGGCGGTCCTCTCGAACACCGGGGAGCTGTTTTTT; CDR3 protein: CASSGQAVLSNTGELFF
D gene: TRBD1; clone size: .; V gene: TRBV7-9; J gene: TRBJ1-1; CDR3 DNA: TGTGCCAGCAGGGAGACAGGGTCGATGAACACTGAAGCTTTCTTT; CDR3 protein: CASRETGSMNTEAFF
D gene: .; clone size: .; V gene: TRBV4-1; J gene: TRBJ1-5; CDR3 DNA: TGCGCCAGCAGCCAAGAAGGCACCGGATATCAGCCCCAGCATTTT; CDR3 protein: CASSQEGTGYQPQHF
D gene: .; clone size: .; V gene: TRBV4-2; J gene: TRBJ2-6; CDR3 DNA: TGTGCCAGCAGCCGCTCTGACTCTGGGGCCAACGTCCTGACTTTC; CDR3 protein: CASSRSDSGANVLTF
D gene: TRBD2; clone size: .; V gene: TRBV29-1; J gene: TRBJ2-3; CDR3 DNA: TGCAGCGTTGGGGGGGGGTTTGGGATAGATACGCAGTATTTT; CDR3 protein: CSVGGGFGIDTQYF
D gene: .; clone size: few; V gene: TRBV5-1; J gene: TRBJ1-2; CDR3 DNA: TGCGCCAGCAGCTTGTCGGAGAAGGTATATGGCTACACCTTC; CDR3 protein: CASSLSEKVYGYTF
D gene: .; clone size: .; V gene: TRBV20-1; J gene: TRBJ2-3; CDR3 DNA: TGCAGTGCTCACCTAGGGTTAGTGACGGATACGCAGTATTTT; CDR3 protein: CSAHLGLVTDTQYF
D gene: .; clone size: .; V gene: TRBV7-2; J gene: TRBJ2-5; CDR3 DNA: TGTGCCAGCAGCTTAGCCGGACCAGCGGTATCCAAGACCCAGTACTTC; CDR3 protein: CASSLAGPAVSKTQYF
D gene: .; clone size: .; V gene: TRBV28; J gene: TRBJ2-5; CDR3 DNA: TGTGCCAGCAGTTTCAGGGAGACCCGGTACTTC; CDR3 protein: CASSFRETRYF
D gene: .; clone size: .; V gene: TRBV14; J gene: TRBJ1-2; CDR3 DNA: TGTGCCAGCAGCCAAGGGACCCGGGACGGAACTAAGCCTTTCCAAAACTATGGCTACACCTTC; CDR3 protein: CASSQGTRDGTKPFQNYGYTF
D gene: .; clone size: .; V gene: TRBV12-5; J gene: TRBJ2-1; CDR3 DNA: TGTGCTAGTGGTTTGGTGTTAGGCTCGGTGAATGAGCAGTTCTTC; CDR3 protein: CASGLVLGSVNEQFF
D gene: TRBD1; clone size: few; V gene: TRBV28; J gene: TRBJ1-6; CDR3 DNA: TGTGCCAGCAGCCGTAGGGTCGGACAGGGAGCAAGTTCACCCCTCCACTTT; CDR3 protein: CASSRRVGQGASSPLHF
D gene: .; clone size: .; V gene: TRBV27; J gene: TRBJ2-7; CDR3 DNA: TGTGCCGGCAGTGAGGACCGAGAACGTGAGCAGTACTTC; CDR3 protein: CAGSEDREREQYF
D gene: TRBD2; clone size: .; V gene: TRBV7-2; J gene: TRBJ2-3; CDR3 DNA: TGTGCCAGCAGCTTAGTAGCGGGCCTAGGCACAGATACGCAGTATTTT; CDR3 protein: CASSLVAGLGTDTQYF
D gene: .; clone size: .; V gene: TRBV5-1; J gene: TRBJ2-1; CDR3 DNA: TGCGCCAGCAGGGCCGGGGGACTGAACTACAATGAGCAGTTCTTC; CDR3 protein: CASRAGGLNYNEQFF
D gene: .; clone size: .; V gene: TRBV6-2/TRBV6-3; J gene: TRBJ2-7; CDR3 DNA: TGTGCCAGCAGGTCCTGGAGTGGGTTGGGCTGGAGTCCCCAGTACTTC; CDR3 protein: CASRSWSGLGWSPQYF
D gene: .; clone size: many; V gene: TRBV4-3; J gene: TRBJ2-7; CDR3 DNA: TGCGCCAGCAGCCAAGGAGCGGGCTACGAGCAGTACTTC; CDR3 protein: CASSQGAGYEQYF
D gene: TRBD1; clone size: few; V gene: TRBV28; J gene: TRBJ2-7; CDR3 DNA: TGTGCCAGCAGTTTTCCGTTGTGGACAGGGGCCGACTCCTACGAGCAGTACTTC; CDR3 protein: CASSFPLWTGADSYEQYF
D gene: TRBD1; clone size: .; V gene: TRBV6-1; J gene: TRBJ2-7; CDR3 DNA: TGTGCCAGCATTGGGGACAGGAGAGGGTACGAGCAGTACTTC; CDR3 protein: CASIGDRRGYEQYF
D gene: .; clone size: .; V gene: TRBV12-3/TRBV12-4; J gene: TRBJ1-1; CDR3 DNA: TGTGCCAGCATTAGGCACCCGGACACTGAAGCTTTCTTT; CDR3 protein: CASIRHPDTEAFF
D gene: .; clone size: .; V gene: TRBV7-2; J gene: TRBJ2-1; CDR3 DNA: TGTGCCAGCAGCCGGGCCCAGCAAACCTACAATGAGCAGTTCTTC; CDR3 protein: CASSRAQQTYNEQFF
D gene: TRBD1; clone size: .; V gene: TRBV6-2/TRBV6-3; J gene: TRBJ2-3; CDR3 DNA: TGTGCCAGCAAAAACCGACCCGGGACAGGGGTTGTCACAGATACGCAGTATTTT; CDR3 protein: CASKNRPGTGVVTDTQYF
D gene: TRBD2; clone size: .; V gene: TRBV6-2/TRBV6-3; J gene: TRBJ2-3; CDR3 DNA: TGTGCCAGCAGTTACGGCTCTAGCGGGTTTCCCACAGATACGCAGTATTTT; CDR3 protein: CASSYGSSGFPTDTQYF
D gene: .; clone size: .; V gene: TRBV28; J gene: TRBJ1-2; CDR3 DNA: TGTGCCAGCAGTGCGGGGGCTAACTATGGCTACACCTTC; CDR3 protein: CASSAGANYGYTF
D gene: .; clone size: few; V gene: TRBV7-3; J gene: TRBJ2-5; CDR3 DNA: TGTGCCAGCAGCTTTGGGGCCCAAGAGACCCAGTACTTC; CDR3 protein: CASSFGAQETQYF
D gene: .; clone size: .; V gene: TRBV20-1; J gene: TRBJ2-2; CDR3 DNA: TGCAGTGCTCGACGGGAAATCGAACGAACCGGGGAGCTGTTTTTT; CDR3 protein: CSARREIERTGELFF
D gene: .; clone size: .; V gene: TRBV5-5; J gene: TRBJ2-7; CDR3 DNA: TGTGCCAGCACCTGGGACTTAGGGTCCTACGAGCAGTACTTC; CDR3 protein: CASTWDLGSYEQYF
D gene: .; clone size: few; V gene: TRBV12-3/TRBV12-4; J gene: TRBJ2-6; CDR3 DNA: TGTGCCAGCAGTTTAGACAGTTTTACTGGGGCCAACGTCCTGACTTTC; CDR3 protein: CASSLDSFTGANVLTF
D gene: .; clone size: few; V gene: TRBV2; J gene: TRBJ2-4; CDR3 DNA: TGTGCCAGCAGCCTTTTACAGGGACTAGCCAAAAACATTCAGTACTTC; CDR3 protein: CASSLLQGLAKNIQYF
D gene: .; clone size: few; V gene: TRBV6-5; J gene: TRBJ2-7; CDR3 DNA: TGTGCCAGCGGACTTTCTTTAAACTACGAGCAGTACTTC; CDR3 protein: CASGLSLNYEQYF
D gene: TRBD1; clone size: once; V gene: TRBV5-1; J gene: TRBJ1-2; CDR3 DNA: TGCGCCAGCAGCTTGGGGAGCGGGACAGTCTATGGCTACACCTTC; CDR3 protein: CASSLGSGTVYGYTF
D gene: TRBD1; clone size: .; V gene: TRBV6-6; J gene: TRBJ1-2; CDR3 DNA: TGTGCCAGCAGTTACTCGTGGCCGGGACAGGGGGCTTTTGGCTACACCTTC; CDR3 protein: CASSYSWPGQGAFGYTF
D gene: TRBD1; clone size: few; V gene: TRBV4-1; J gene: TRBJ2-6; CDR3 DNA: TGCGCCAGCAGCCAAATTCCGGGACAGGGGGTGTCTGGGGCCAACGTCCTGACTTTC; CDR3 protein: CASSQIPGQGVSGANVLTF
D gene: TRBD1; clone size: few; V gene: TRBV28; J gene: TRBJ2-5; CDR3 DNA: TGTGCCACCACCGGACAGGGGGTGTGGGAGACCCAGTACTTC; CDR3 protein: CATTGQGVWETQYF
D gene: TRBD1; clone size: few; V gene: TRBV6-2/TRBV6-3; J gene: TRBJ2-7; CDR3 DNA: TGTGCCAGCAGTTTCTCAGACAGGGGAGGCGAGCAGTACTTC; CDR3 protein: CASSFSDRGGEQYF
D gene: .; clone size: few; V gene: TRBV28; J gene: TRBJ2-1; CDR3 DNA: TGTGCCAGCAGTTTAAGCCCAGGGAATGAGCAGTTCTTC; CDR3 protein: CASSLSPGNEQFF
D gene: TRBD1; clone size: .; V gene: TRBV9; J gene: TRBJ2-3; CDR3 DNA: TGTGCCAGCAGCTTCAGACAGGGTTCCGTTCCAGATACGCAGTATTTT; CDR3 protein: CASSFRQGSVPDTQYF
D gene: .; clone size: .; V gene: TRBV7-2; J gene: TRBJ1-1; CDR3 DNA: TGTGCCAGCAGCTTAGTCCCAGGGTTGAAAACTGAAGCTTTCTTT; CDR3 protein: CASSLVPGLKTEAFF
D gene: TRBD1; clone size: few; V gene: TRBV28; J gene: TRBJ2-5; CDR3 DNA: TGTGCCAGCAGTTCCCCGCAGGGGGCATGGGAGACCCAGTACTTC; CDR3 protein: CASSSPQGAWETQYF
D gene: TRBD1; clone size: .; V gene: TRBV6-6; J gene: TRBJ1-5; CDR3 DNA: TGTGCCAGCAGTTACTCCGGGACAGAGCCCCAGCATTTT; CDR3 protein: CASSYSGTEPQHF
D gene: TRBD1; clone size: .; V gene: TRBV27; J gene: TRBJ2-7; CDR3 DNA: TGTGCCAGCAGTTTTCTACAGGGGGCGTTTGAGCAGTACTTC; CDR3 protein: CASSFLQGAFEQYF
D gene: TRBD1; clone size: few; V gene: TRBV6-2/TRBV6-3; J gene: TRBJ1-6; CDR3 DNA: TGTGCCAGCAAAAACCCCGGGACAGCGTATAATTCACCCCTCCACTTT; CDR3 protein: CASKNPGTAYNSPLHF
D gene: .; clone size: few; V gene: TRBV20-1; J gene: TRBJ2-7; CDR3 DNA: TGCAGTGCTCCGAAAGTCCTAGGAGGAGCCTACGAGCAGTACTTC; CDR3 protein: CSAPKVLGGAYEQYF
D gene: .; clone size: .; V gene: TRBV28; J gene: TRBJ1-2; CDR3 DNA: TGTGCCAGCGGACCTCGCGAGATGGGCTACACCTTC; CDR3 protein: CASGPREMGYTF
D gene: TRBD1; clone size: .; V gene: TRBV27; J gene: TRBJ1-4; CDR3 DNA: TGTGCCAGCAGTTCAAACAGGGGGCTTACTACAACTAATGAAAAACTGTTTTTT; CDR3 protein: CASSSNRGLTTTNEKLFF
D gene: .; clone size: once; V gene: TRBV15; J gene: TRBJ1-1; CDR3 DNA: TGTGCCACCAGCAGAGATCTGGCAGGTTTCGCTGAAGCTTTCTTT; CDR3 protein: CATSRDLAGFAEAFF
D gene: .; clone size: .; V gene: TRBV2; J gene: TRBJ2-1; CDR3 DNA: TGTGCCAGCACGACAGTGGGATCCTACAATGAGCAGTTCTTC; CDR3 protein: CASTTVGSYNEQFF
D gene: TRBD1; clone size: few; V gene: TRBV20-1; J gene: TRBJ1-5; CDR3 DNA: TGCAGTGCTAGGCGTGGGACAGGTTTTGGTAGCAATCAGCCCCAGCATTTT; CDR3 protein: CSARRGTGFGSNQPQHF
D gene: TRBD2; clone size: .; V gene: TRBV7-9; J gene: TRBJ2-4; CDR3 DNA: TGTGCCAGCACCCAGACTAGCGGGGCCAAAAACATTCAGTACTTC; CDR3 protein: CASTQTSGAKNIQYF
D gene: .; clone size: .; V gene: TRBV12-3/TRBV12-4; J gene: TRBJ1-1; CDR3 DNA: TGTGCCAGCAGTTTAGAACAGGCGGAAGCTTTCTTT; CDR3 protein: CASSLEQAEAFF
D gene: .; clone size: .; V gene: TRBV27; J gene: TRBJ2-3; CDR3 DNA: TGTGCCAGCAGTTTATCTTGGCTAGATACAGATACGCAGTATTTT; CDR3 protein: CASSLSWLDTDTQYF
D gene: .; clone size: .; V gene: TRBV7-2; J gene: TRBJ2-7; CDR3 DNA: TGTGCCAGCAGCAATCGTGAATGGGGGTCCTACGAGCAGTACTTC; CDR3 protein: CASSNREWGSYEQYF
D gene: .; clone size: few; V gene: TRBV20-1; J gene: TRBJ2-4; CDR3 DNA: TGCAGTGCTACAGGGTTTAACACGGGGGAGCAGTACTTC; CDR3 protein: CSATGFNTGEQYF
D gene: .; clone size: .; V gene: TRBV9; J gene: TRBJ2-6; CDR3 DNA: TGTGCCAGCAGCGGAATATTACCTTCTGGGGCCAACGTCCTGACTTTC; CDR3 protein: CASSGILPSGANVLTF
D gene: .; clone size: few; V gene: TRBV28; J gene: TRBJ2-7; CDR3 DNA: TGTGCCAGCACTGTTCGCGGGCCCCTTGGAGACGAGCAGTACTTC; CDR3 protein: CASTVRGPLGDEQYF
D gene: TRBD2; clone size: .; V gene: TRBV7-2; J gene: TRBJ2-3; CDR3 DNA: TGTGCCAGCAGCTTTCCGGCGGGGGGGCAAGATACGCAGTATTTT; CDR3 protein: CASSFPAGGQDTQYF